One and the same sample provided the 14 T cell receptor beta chains below, sequenced in a study of blood T cell repertoires in COVID-19. Here immunoSEQ multiplex PCR was the method, and the copy in TCRdb shows in-frame clones only, minus some. The data show roughly 350,000 clones, approximately 89% seen once. Sample: peripheral blood. The receptors were gathered from a woman aged 25 to 39 with COVID-19, enrolled during active disease.

This sequence joins TRBV27 and TRBJ2-3; 9 positions agree with TRBD2. This CDR3 region has 15 residues. Trimming removed 3 bases from V and 3 bases from J; junction bases left unmatched: 4. The germline CDR1 and CDR2 sequences are MNHEY and SMNVEV (reference sequence). CDR3 in DNA: TGTGCCAGCAGTTTCCGCGGGAGGGGAACAGATACGCAGTATTTT. Its translation is CASSFRGRGTDTQYF.

This clone was seen once. This CDR3 is CASRPTGNQPQHF. The CDR3 DNA reads as TGTGCCAGCAGACCTACAGGGAATCAGCCCCAGCATTTT. The rearrangement uses TRBV6-5 and TRBJ1-5, with D tentatively TRBD1 (6 bases). Looked up from germline, CDR1 is MNHEY and CDR2 is SVGAGI. V lost 6 bases and J 4 bases, leaving 10 bases between the germline ends. The CDR3 has 13 residues.

This clone was seen a single time. The chain joins TRBV6-1 to TRBJ1-2, with 7 nucleotides matching TRBD1. V lost 0 bases, J lost 4 bases, and 5 bases stayed unmatched. The CDR3 consists of 15 residues. Germline V gives CDR1 MNHNS, CDR2 SASEGT. The CDR3 protein is CASSEALGDSYGYTF. Here the CDR3 DNA reads TGTGCCAGCAGTGAAGCGTTGGGGGACAGCTATGGCTACACCTTC.

The rearrangement uses TRBV2 and TRBJ2-2, with 8 bases that match TRBD1. CDR3 size: 15 residues. J gave up 5 bases and V 3 bases, and 5 bases lay outside the gene matches. Germline CDR1 SNHLY, CDR2 FYNNEI. CDR3 nucleotides: TGTGCCAGCAGTGATTGGACAGGGACTACCGGGGAGCTGTTTTTT. This gives the protein CASSDWTGTTGELFF. Full variable domain (rest looked up from reference TRBV2 and TRBJ2-2): EPEVTQTPSHQVTQMGQEVILRCVPISNHLYFYWYRQILGQKVEFLVSFYNNEISEKSEIFDDQFSVERPDGSNFTLKIRSTKLEDSAMYFCASSDWTGTTGELFFGEGSRLTVL.

The chain employs TRBV21-1 and TRBJ2-1; TRBD1 was called by the table and not checked on the DNA. TRBV21-1 has pseudogene status. The CDR3 is 19 residues long. The DNA of the CDR3 is TGTGCCAGCAGCAAAGGAGTCATGAACAGGCCTGGCTCCTACAATGAGCAGTTCTTC. Translating gives CASSKGVMNRPGSYNEQFF.

V and J are TRBV20-1 and TRBJ2-2; D remains ambiguous. Trimming left V 3 bases short and J 6 bases short, with 14 bases between. Per the germline V gene, CDR1 is DFQATT and CDR2 is SNEGSKA (reference sequence). The CDR3 runs 14 residues. The CDR3 nucleotides read TGCAGTGCTAGTCGTGACCAACGGGCCGGGGAGCTGTTTTTT. Protein: CSASRDQRAGELFF.

The CDR3 loop is CASTKDYREAFF. The CDR3 DNA follows: TGTGCCAGTACCAAAGACTATCGGGAAGCTTTCTTT. This sequence joins TRBV19 and TRBJ1-1; D gene uncertain. Germline CDR1 LNHDA, CDR2 SQIVND (reference sequence). This CDR3 contains 12 residues. Trimming removed 7 bases from V and 8 bases from J, with 14 bases in between. The entire variable domain, with the rest obtained from reference TRBV19 and TRBJ1-1, is as follows: DGGITQSPKYLFRKEGQNVTLSCEQNLNHDAMYWYRQDPGQGLRLIYYSQIVNDFQKGDIAEGYSVSREKKESFPLTVTSAQKNPTAFYLCASTKDYREAFFGQGTRLTVV.

A single count supports this clone. The chain couples TRBV27 to TRBJ1-2; D uncertain. CDR3 length: 13 residues. Germline CDR1 is MNHEY and CDR2 is SMNVEV (reference sequence). Trimming stripped 6 bases from V and 4 bases from J, with 12 bases between. As DNA, the CDR3 is TGTGCCAGCAGCCGAACTCCCACCTATGGCTACACCTTC. Translating gives CASSRTPTYGYTF.

This clone was seen once. The chain is built from TRBV5-5 and TRBJ2-3; 8 positions match TRBD2. The CDR3 loop spans 17 amino acids. The ends lost 4 bases at V and 6 bases at J; junction bases unmatched: 16. Germline CDR1 SGHKS, CDR2 YYEKEE (reference sequence). CDR3 coding DNA: TGTGCCAGCAGCCCGGGCTGGAGCGGGAGTCCCCTCGATACGCAGTATTTT. This translates into CASSPGWSGSPLDTQYF.

The V and J genes are TRBV5-5 and TRBJ2-1, with 7 bases matching TRBD2. CDR3 length: 16 residues. Germline V CDR1 and CDR2: SGHKS, YYEKEE (reference sequence). The V and J ends lost 1 base and 3 bases, in that order; junction bases with no gene match: 7. CDR3 loop: CASSLNWLADYNEQFF. For the CDR3, the DNA is TGTGCCAGCAGCTTGAATTGGCTAGCGGACTACAATGAGCAGTTCTTC.

The chain couples TRBV28 to TRBJ2-3, with a tentative D call TRBD1 (6 bases). Germline values: CDR1 MDHEN, CDR2 SYDVKM. The V and J ends lost 3 bases and 4 bases respectively, with 8 bases between them. The CDR3 consists of 13 residues. DNA of the CDR3: TGTGCCAGCAGTTTTGGGACACCAGATACGCAGTATTTT. Encoded protein: CASSFGTPDTQYF.

This sequence joins TRBV19 and TRBJ1-2, with D possibly being TRBD1 (6 bases). V lost 4 bases and J lost 5, with 20 bases in between. CDR3 length: 16 amino acids. CDR1 and CDR2 (germline): LNHDA, SQIVND (reference sequence). The CDR3 region is CASSTQRQVGFYGYTF. In DNA, the CDR3 is TGTGCCAGTAGTACCCAACGACAGGTGGGATTTTATGGCTACACCTTC.

In its sample, this clone was seen once. The CDR3, as DNA: TGCGCCAGCAGTGAGTGGAGAGCAGGGGCTTTCTTT. Its protein product is CASSEWRAGAFF. The V and J genes are TRBV10-2 and TRBJ1-1, with D possibly being TRBD1 (5 bases). This CDR3 contains 12 residues. V lost 1 base and J lost 11, with 11 bases in between. The germline V gene encodes CDR1 WSHSY and CDR2 SAAADI.

The chain employs TRBV18 and TRBJ2-7, with 7 bases fitting TRBD1. Germline V gives CDR1 KGHSH, CDR2 LQKENI. The junction had 9 bases not matched to a gene; V was cut back by 5 bases and J by 2 bases. The CDR3 length is 15 residues. CDR3 protein: CASSSSRDSTYEQYF. CDR3 sequence (DNA): TGTGCCAGCTCATCTTCCCGGGACAGCACCTACGAGCAGTACTTC.